Each of the 31 T cell receptor beta chains below was sequenced from the same sample in a study of blood T cell repertoires in COVID-19. The repertoire was sequenced with immunoSEQ multiplex PCR; TCRdb's copy has only in-frame clones and lacks some. The sample has under 200,000 clones; approximately 88% are singletons. Material: PBMCs or T cells enriched from blood (not recorded which). Receptors originate from a woman aged 60-75 years who had recovered from COVID-19.

The rearrangement joins TRBV7-2 to TRBJ2-7; 7 nucleotides align to TRBD1. Losses at the gene ends were 3 bases for V and 2 bases for J; bases not matched to a gene: 7. Germline V gene data show CDR1 as SGHTA and CDR2 as FQGNSA. The CDR3 contains 15 residues. The CDR3 reads CASSLNTQGAYEQYF. As DNA, the CDR3 is TGTGCCAGCAGCTTGAATACTCAGGGGGCCTACGAGCAGTACTTC.

V is TRBV25-1 and J is TRBJ1-4; 7 bases align to TRBD1. The trim removed 1 base at V and 8 bases at J, leaving 7 bases unmatched. CDR1 is MGHDK and CDR2 is SYGVNS in the germline V gene. This CDR3 has 15 amino acids. The CDR3 spells CASSESGGKLEKLFF. DNA for the CDR3: TGTGCCAGCAGTGAATCAGGGGGGAAGTTAGAAAAACTGTTTTTT.

This clone was recorded only once. This chain uses TRBV5-1 with TRBJ2-5; D remains unclear. The V and J ends lost 2 bases and 5 bases respectively, with 10 bases between them. The CDR3 contains 13 residues. From germline, CDR1 is SGHRS and CDR2 YFSETQ. The CDR3 here is CASSFVGGETQYF. The CDR3 coding sequence is TGCGCCAGCAGCTTCGTCGGTGGTGAGACCCAGTACTTC. Supplemented by reference TRBV5-1 and TRBJ2-5, the full variable domain reads KAGVTQTPRYLIKTRGQQVTLSCSPISGHRSVSWYQQTPGQGLQFLFEYFSETQRNKGNFPGRFSGRQFSNSRSEMNVSTLELGDSALYLCASSFVGGETQYFGPGTRLLVL.

This clone appeared once. The chain has TRBV7-9 and TRBJ2-3, with D unresolved. Germline V gene sequence: CDR1 SEHNR, CDR2 FQNEAQ (reference sequence). The CDR3 contains 16 residues. V lost 5 bases to trimming and J lost 1 base, with 16 bases between them. CDR3 protein: CASSPAHGLGTDTQYF. The CDR3 DNA follows: TGTGCCAGCAGCCCAGCGCACGGCCTAGGCACAGATACGCAGTATTTT.

The chain has TRBV6-5 and TRBJ2-5; D is unclear. The CDR3 loop spans 10 amino acids. Germline V gene data show CDR1 as MNHEY and CDR2 as SVGAGI. The CDR3 here is CAARTETQYF. The CDR3 DNA is TGTGCAGCACGTACGGAGACCCAGTACTTC.

The chain couples TRBV4-2 to TRBJ1-4; TRBD1 might be the D (5 bases). The V gene lost 1 base and the J gene lost 4 bases, with 10 bases spanning the gap. This CDR3 region has 15 residues. In germline, CDR1 is LGHNA, CDR2 YNFKEQ. The CDR3 region is CASSQGAGLNEKLFF. As DNA, the CDR3 is TGTGCCAGCAGCCAAGGGGCAGGGCTTAATGAAAAACTGTTTTTT.

V gene TRBV6-5 combines with J gene TRBJ2-5, with D maybe TRBD1 (7 bases). Trimming removed 2 bases at V and 5 bases at J, with 12 bases between. CDR1 is MNHEY and CDR2 is SVGAGI in the germline V gene. This CDR3 has 14 amino acids. The CDR3 reads CASSYTRGRETQYF. In DNA, the CDR3 is TGTGCCAGCAGTTACACCAGGGGGAGGGAGACCCAGTACTTC.

This chain uses TRBV19 with TRBJ2-3, with D hard to call. The V gene's germline CDR1 is LNHDA and CDR2 SQIVND (reference sequence). Trimming shortened V by 4 bases and J by 6 bases, and 8 bases separated the two germline ends. The CDR3 sequence is 12 residues long. CDR3 region: CASSTGSDTQYF. The DNA of the CDR3 is TGTGCCAGTAGTACCGGGTCCGATACGCAGTATTTT.

This rearrangement joins TRBV7-8 to TRBJ1-4, with 8 nucleotides matching TRBD1. CDR3 length equals 14 residues. V lost 4 bases, J lost 10 bases, and 8 bases stayed unmatched. The germline CDR1 and CDR2 sequences are SGHVS and FQNEAQ. CDR3 residues: CASSSQDRESKLFF. DNA of the CDR3: TGTGCCAGCAGCTCACAGGACAGGGAGTCAAAACTGTTTTTT.

The rearrangement uses TRBV11-2 and TRBJ2-7; D may be TRBD1 (6 bases). The germline CDR1 and CDR2 sequences are SGHAT and FQNNGV. The CDR3 is made up of 15 amino acids. Trimming removed 5 bases from V and 3 bases from J, with 17 bases in between. CDR3 bases: TGTGCCAGCAGCCTTCCGGGGACAACGATCTACGAGCAGTACTTC. Protein sequence: CASSLPGTTIYEQYF.

The chain joins TRBV10-2 to TRBJ2-3; 11 bases line up with TRBD2. CDR3 size: 16 residues. Looked up from germline, CDR1 is WSHSY and CDR2 is SAAADI. V was clipped by 6 bases and J by 5 bases; unmatched bases: 10. The CDR3 DNA reads TGCGCCAGCAGCTCAGACCTAGCGGGGGGTAGAGATACGCAGTATTTT. It yields the protein CASSSDLAGGRDTQYF.

This rearrangement joins TRBV2 to TRBJ1-2, with D uncertain. The germline V gene encodes CDR1 SNHLY and CDR2 FYNNEI. Trimming shortened V by 6 bases and J by 6 bases, and 14 bases separated the two germline ends. The CDR3 consists of 13 residues. The CDR3 nucleotides read TGTGCCAGCAGGCGAATCCCCGTGGATGGCTACACCTTC. It encodes CASRRIPVDGYTF. The whole variable domain, remainder taken from reference TRBV2 and TRBJ1-2, is EPEVTQTPSHQVTQMGQEVILRCVPISNHLYFYWYRQILGQKVEFLVSFYNNEISEKSEIFDDQFSVERPDGSNFTLKIRSTKLEDSAMYFCASRRIPVDGYTFGSGTRLTVV.

The rearrangement links TRBV15 to TRBJ2-7, with D perhaps TRBD2 (5 bases). Per the germline V gene, CDR1 is LNHNV and CDR2 is YYDKDF (reference sequence). The CDR3 totals 14 residues. V was clipped by 1 base and J by 5 bases, with 12 bases between them. The DNA for the CDR3 is TGTGCCACCAGCAGAGGCTTAGAGGGCGACGAGCAGTACTTC. It codes for CATSRGLEGDEQYF.

The J gene is TRBJ2-5, the V gene TRBV7-9; 15 nucleotides match TRBD2. CDR1 is SEHNR and CDR2 is FQNEAQ in the germline V gene (reference sequence). V lost 4 bases and J lost 0; bases outside the gene matches: 3. The CDR3 totals 17 residues. Here the CDR3 DNA reads TGTGCCAGCAGCTCGGGACTAGCGGGGGGCTACCAAGAGACCCAGTACTTC. It specifies CASSSGLAGGYQETQYF.

This clone occurred a few times. The J gene is TRBJ2-3, the V gene TRBV7-2, with 8 bases aligning to TRBD2. Germline loops: CDR1 SGHTA, CDR2 FQGNSA. This CDR3 is 16 amino acids long. Trimming cost V 5 bases and J 2 bases; bases outside gene matches: 9. The CDR3 sequence: CASSLYRGGLTDTQYF. The CDR3 nucleotides read TGTGCCAGCAGCCTCTATCGGGGGGGGCTCACAGATACGCAGTATTTT. Full variable domain (rest looked up from reference TRBV7-2 and TRBJ2-3): GAGVSQSPSNKVTEKGKDVELRCDPISGHTALYWYRQSLGQGLEFLIYFQGNSAPDKSGLPSDRFSAERTGGSVSTLTIQRTQQEDSAVYLCASSLYRGGLTDTQYFGPGTRLTVL.

The gene calls are TRBV10-3 and TRBJ2-2, with 7 nucleotides matching TRBD1. Trimming removed 10 bases from V and 1 base from J; junction bases left unmatched: 6. The CDR3 contains 14 residues. Per the germline V gene, CDR1 is ENHRY and CDR2 is SYGVKD. The CDR3 protein is CATKGDRNTGELFF. The CDR3 DNA follows: TGTGCCACGAAGGGGGACAGGAACACCGGGGAGCTGTTTTTT.

This chain's CDR3 is CASSLDYPSDEQFF. DNA of the CDR3: TGCGCCAGCAGCTTGGACTACCCGTCCGATGAGCAGTTCTTC. The V call is TRBV5-1, the J call TRBJ2-1; D gene unclear. The V end was cut by 0 bases, the J end by 8 bases, with 12 bases between. The V gene's germline CDR1 is SGHRS and CDR2 YFSETQ. This CDR3 is 14 amino acids long.

This clone was observed once. V gene TRBV7-2 combines with J gene TRBJ1-1; no firm D call. Trimming cost V 7 bases and J 1 base, with 16 bases left between them. Per the germline V gene, CDR1 is SGHTA and CDR2 is FQGNSA. The CDR3 extends over 15 amino acids. This CDR3 reads CASTYIASGNTEAFF. Written as DNA, the CDR3 is TGTGCCAGCACCTACATAGCGAGTGGGAACACTGAAGCTTTCTTT.

This clone was detected a few times. V and J are TRBV5-1 and TRBJ2-2; no reliable D call. V was trimmed by 4 bases and J by 1 base, leaving 5 bases between them. This CDR3 is 13 amino acids long. Germline-derived CDR1 and CDR2 are SGHRS and YFSETQ. CDR3 in DNA: TGCGCCAGCAGCCCCAGGAACACCGGGGAGCTGTTTTTT. This codes for CASSPRNTGELFF.

The CDR3: CAWSLRIGAGGNTIYF. As DNA, the CDR3 is TGTGCCTGGAGCCTCCGTATAGGGGCCGGTGGAAACACCATATATTTT. This rearrangement joins TRBV30 to TRBJ1-3, with D possibly being TRBD1 (5 bases). V gave up 3 bases and J gave up 3 bases, with 18 bases separating them. Germline V lookup: CDR1 GTSNPN, CDR2 SVGIG (reference sequence). The CDR3 runs to 16 residues. Combining the CDR3 with reference TRBV30 and TRBJ1-3 gives the whole variable domain SQTIHQWPATLVQPVGSPLSLECTVEGTSNPNLYWYRQAAGRGLQLLFYSVGIGQISSEVPQNLSASRPQDRQFILSSKKLLLSDSGFYLCAWSLRIGAGGNTIYFGEGSWLTVV.

In DNA, the CDR3 is TGTGCCAGCAGCCTCCGGGACAGGGCCGACTATGGCTACACCTTC. It is translated as CASSLRDRADYGYTF. V usage is TRBV5-4 and J usage is TRBJ1-2, with 9 bases that match TRBD1. CDR1 and CDR2 (germline): SGHNT, YYREEE (reference sequence). V lost 4 bases, J lost 3 bases, and 7 bases stayed unmatched. This CDR3 comprises 15 residues.

The CDR3 spells CASSFLTGAYEQYF. CDR3 nucleotide sequence: TGTGCCAGCAGCTTTTTGACGGGGGCCTACGAGCAGTACTTC. V usage is TRBV5-5 and J usage is TRBJ2-7, with D possibly being TRBD2 (6 bases). This CDR3 is built from 14 residues. V was pared by 2 bases and J by 2 bases, with 11 bases between. CDR1 is SGHKS, CDR2 YYEKEE, per germline (reference sequence).

The gene calls are TRBV5-1 and TRBJ2-7; 12 bases are a match to TRBD2. The CDR3 contains 19 residues. V lost 0 bases and J lost 2; bases outside the gene matches: 12. CDR1 and CDR2 (germline): SGHRS, YFSETQ. As DNA, the CDR3 is TGCGCCAGCAGCTTGGTCGTGACTAGCGGGAGACCATTCCCCTACGAGCAGTACTTC. It yields the protein CASSLVVTSGRPFPYEQYF.

This clone is a singleton in its sample. The genes are TRBV6-5 and TRBJ2-7, with 10 bases aligning to TRBD1. Germline loops: CDR1 MNHEY, CDR2 SVGAGI. The CDR3 length is 15 residues. Losses at the gene ends were 6 bases for V and 3 bases for J; bases not matched to a gene: 8. The CDR3 DNA sequence: TGTGCCAGCAGCATTGCCGGGACAGGGGACTACGAGCAGTACTTC. Its protein product is CASSIAGTGDYEQYF.

The CDR3 is CASSHPTRNNEQFF. The DNA of the CDR3 is TGCGCCAGCAGCCACCCAACTAGAAACAATGAGCAGTTCTTC. This sequence joins TRBV4-1 and TRBJ2-1; D possibly corresponds to TRBD2 (5 bases). V gave up 3 bases and J gave up 5 bases, with 11 bases separating them. This CDR3 region has 14 residues. The V gene's germline CDR1 is MGHRA and CDR2 YSYEKL.

The V and J genes are TRBV6-5 and TRBJ2-1; D unresolved. This CDR3 has 14 amino acids. Per germline, CDR1 MNHEY and CDR2 SVGAGI. V lost 0 bases and J lost 3, with 6 bases in between. Written as DNA, the CDR3 is TGTGCCAGCAGTTACTCTTCCAACTACAATGAGCAGTTCTTC. It codes for CASSYSSNYNEQFF.

This chain connects TRBV5-8 to TRBJ2-3, with 9 nucleotides matching TRBD2. Germline assignment: CDR1 SGHTS and CDR2 YDEGEE. This CDR3 is built from 18 residues. The V gene end was trimmed by 0 bases and the J gene end by 0 bases; junction bases not matched to a gene: 8. CDR3 in amino acids: CASSLARLADPSTDTQYF. CDR3 bases: TGTGCCAGCAGCTTGGCGAGACTAGCGGACCCTAGCACAGATACGCAGTATTTT.

J is TRBJ2-2 and V is TRBV5-1; 9 bases are a match to TRBD1. With 1 base clipped from V and 4 bases from J, the junction kept 2 bases outside the gene matches. CDR1 SGHRS and CDR2 YFSETQ come from the germline V gene. CDR3 size: 15 residues. The CDR3 loop is CASSLRQGGTGELFF. The DNA for the CDR3 is TGCGCCAGCAGCTTGCGACAGGGGGGCACCGGGGAGCTGTTTTTT.

Written as DNA, the CDR3 is TGTGCCAGCAGTTTATCGGGACAGGGGTTAGTAGATGGCTACACCTTC. Translated: CASSLSGQGLVDGYTF. The chain carries TRBV28 and TRBJ1-2; 10 bases are shared with TRBD1. The ends lost 1 base at V and 6 bases at J; junction bases unmatched: 8. Germline-derived CDR1 and CDR2 are MDHEN and SYDVKM. The CDR3 totals 16 residues.

The chain recombines TRBV7-9 with TRBJ2-5; tentative D call: TRBD1 (6 bases). The germline gives CDR1 SEHNR, CDR2 FQNEAQ (reference sequence). Trimming cost V 5 bases and J 5 bases, with 15 bases left between them. CDR3 size: 14 residues. The CDR3 bases are TGTGCCAGCAGCCAGAGGGCAGGGGACGAGACCCAGTACTTC. Translation: CASSQRAGDETQYF.

The chain employs TRBV7-9 and TRBJ2-3; 9 bases line up with TRBD2. The trim removed 5 bases at V and 3 bases at J, leaving 9 bases unmatched. This CDR3 spans 16 amino acids. The V gene's germline CDR1 is SEHNR and CDR2 FQNEAQ (reference sequence). The CDR3 coding sequence is TGTGCCAGCAGCCCAACGTACAGCGGGGGGACAGATACGCAGTATTTT. Its translation: CASSPTYSGGTDTQYF.